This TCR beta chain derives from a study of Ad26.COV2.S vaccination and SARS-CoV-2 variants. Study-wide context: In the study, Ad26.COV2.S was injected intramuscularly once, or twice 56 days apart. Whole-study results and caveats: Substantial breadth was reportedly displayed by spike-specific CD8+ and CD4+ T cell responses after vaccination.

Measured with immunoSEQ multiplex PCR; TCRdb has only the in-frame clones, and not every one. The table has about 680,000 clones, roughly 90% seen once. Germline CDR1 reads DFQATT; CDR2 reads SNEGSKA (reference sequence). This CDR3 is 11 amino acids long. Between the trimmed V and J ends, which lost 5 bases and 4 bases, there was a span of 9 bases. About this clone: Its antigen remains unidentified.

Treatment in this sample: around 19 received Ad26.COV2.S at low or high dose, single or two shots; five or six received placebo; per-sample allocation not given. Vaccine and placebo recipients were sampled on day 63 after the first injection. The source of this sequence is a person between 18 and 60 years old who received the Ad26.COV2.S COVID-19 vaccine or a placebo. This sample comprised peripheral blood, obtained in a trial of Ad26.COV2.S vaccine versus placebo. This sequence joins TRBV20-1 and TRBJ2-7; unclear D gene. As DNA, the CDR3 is TGCAGTGCTCGAGGCATTTACGAGCAGTACTTC. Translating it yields CSARGIYEQYF.